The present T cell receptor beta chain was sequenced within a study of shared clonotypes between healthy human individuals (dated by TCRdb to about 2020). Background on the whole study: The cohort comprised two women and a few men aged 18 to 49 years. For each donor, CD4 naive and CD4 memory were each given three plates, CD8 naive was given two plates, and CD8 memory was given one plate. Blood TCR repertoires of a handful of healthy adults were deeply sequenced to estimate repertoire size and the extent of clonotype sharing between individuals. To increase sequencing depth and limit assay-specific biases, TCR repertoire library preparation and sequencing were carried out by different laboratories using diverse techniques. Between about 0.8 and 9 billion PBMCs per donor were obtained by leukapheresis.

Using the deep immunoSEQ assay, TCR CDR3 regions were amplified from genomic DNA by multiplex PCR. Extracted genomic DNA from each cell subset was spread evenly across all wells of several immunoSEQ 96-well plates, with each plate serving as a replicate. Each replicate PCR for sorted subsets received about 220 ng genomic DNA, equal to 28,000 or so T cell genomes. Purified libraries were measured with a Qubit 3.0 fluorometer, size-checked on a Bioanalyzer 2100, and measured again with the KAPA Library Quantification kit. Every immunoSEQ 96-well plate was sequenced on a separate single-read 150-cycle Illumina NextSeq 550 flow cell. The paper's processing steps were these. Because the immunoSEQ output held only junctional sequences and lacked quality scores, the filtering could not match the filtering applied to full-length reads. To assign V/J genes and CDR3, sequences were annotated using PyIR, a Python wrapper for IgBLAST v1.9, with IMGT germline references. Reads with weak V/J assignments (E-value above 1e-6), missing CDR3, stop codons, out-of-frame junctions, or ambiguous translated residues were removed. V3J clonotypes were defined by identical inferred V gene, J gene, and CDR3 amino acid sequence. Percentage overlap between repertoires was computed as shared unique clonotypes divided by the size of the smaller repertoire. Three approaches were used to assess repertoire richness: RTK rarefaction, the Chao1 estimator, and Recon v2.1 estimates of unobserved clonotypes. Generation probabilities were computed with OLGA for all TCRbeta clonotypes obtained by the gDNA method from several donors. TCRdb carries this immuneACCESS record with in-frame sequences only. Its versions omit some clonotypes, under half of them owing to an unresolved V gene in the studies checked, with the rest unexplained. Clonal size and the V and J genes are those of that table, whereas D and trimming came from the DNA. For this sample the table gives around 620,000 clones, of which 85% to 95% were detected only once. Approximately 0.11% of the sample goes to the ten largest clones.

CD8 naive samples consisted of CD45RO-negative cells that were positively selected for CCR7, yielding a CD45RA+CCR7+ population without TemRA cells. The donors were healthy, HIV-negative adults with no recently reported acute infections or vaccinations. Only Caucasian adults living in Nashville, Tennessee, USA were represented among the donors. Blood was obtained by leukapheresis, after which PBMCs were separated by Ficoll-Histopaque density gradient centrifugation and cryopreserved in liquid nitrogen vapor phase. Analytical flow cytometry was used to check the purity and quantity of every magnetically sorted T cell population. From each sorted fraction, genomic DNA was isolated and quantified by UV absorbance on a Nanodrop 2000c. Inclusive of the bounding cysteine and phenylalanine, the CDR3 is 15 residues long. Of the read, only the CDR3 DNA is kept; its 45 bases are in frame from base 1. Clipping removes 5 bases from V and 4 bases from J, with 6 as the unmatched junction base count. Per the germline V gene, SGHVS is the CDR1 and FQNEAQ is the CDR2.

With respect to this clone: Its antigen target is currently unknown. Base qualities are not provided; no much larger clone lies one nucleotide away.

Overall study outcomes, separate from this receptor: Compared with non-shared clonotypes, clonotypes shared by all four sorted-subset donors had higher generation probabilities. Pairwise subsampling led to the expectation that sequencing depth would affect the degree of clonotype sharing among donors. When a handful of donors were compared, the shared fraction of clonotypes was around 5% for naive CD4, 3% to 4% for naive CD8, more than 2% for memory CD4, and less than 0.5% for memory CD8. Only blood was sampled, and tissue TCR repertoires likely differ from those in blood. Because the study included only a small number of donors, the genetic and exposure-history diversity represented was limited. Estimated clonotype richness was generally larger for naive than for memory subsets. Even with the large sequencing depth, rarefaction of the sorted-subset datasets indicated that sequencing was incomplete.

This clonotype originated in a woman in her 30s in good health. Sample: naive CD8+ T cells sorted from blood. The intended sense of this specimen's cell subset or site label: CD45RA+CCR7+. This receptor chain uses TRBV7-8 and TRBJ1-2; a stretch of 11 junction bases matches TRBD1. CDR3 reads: CASSLRTGGIYGYTF. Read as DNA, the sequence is TGTGCCAGCAGCCTAAGGACAGGGGGCATCTATGGCTACACCTTC.